The 15 T cell receptor beta chains in this list originate from one sample, sequenced in a study of blood T cell repertoires in COVID-19. The repertoire was sequenced with immunoSEQ multiplex PCR; TCRdb's copy has only in-frame clones and lacks some. Of 200,000 to 300,000 clones listed, about four fifths are singletons. The material sequenced was peripheral blood. All receptors come from a woman aged 80 or older with acute or convalescent COVID-19.

The chain links TRBV11-2 to TRBJ1-6; D is unclear. Germline V gene data show CDR1 as SGHAT and CDR2 as FQNNGV. The CDR3 consists of 14 residues. V lost 7 bases and J lost 11, with 18 bases in between. CDR3 amino acids: CASTQYRDQPPLHF. DNA of the CDR3: TGTGCCAGCACCCAATACCGGGATCAACCACCCCTCCACTTT.

The J gene is TRBJ1-1, the V gene TRBV9, with 7 bases fitting TRBD1. The CDR3 contains 15 residues. The trim removed 4 bases at V and 1 base at J, leaving 7 bases unmatched. CDR1 and CDR2 from the germline V gene are SGDLS and YYNGEE. The CDR3 reads CASSPGDSWNTEAFF. The CDR3 nucleotides are TGTGCCAGCAGCCCGGGGGACAGTTGGAACACTGAAGCTTTCTTT.

V is TRBV28 and J is TRBJ1-3, with 9 positions matching TRBD1. The V and J ends lost 5 bases and 0 bases, in that order; junction bases with no gene match: 8. CDR3 size: 17 residues. Germline assignment: CDR1 MDHEN and CDR2 SYDVKM. CDR3 nucleotides: TGTGCCAGCAGTCTTACCGGGACAGGGATCTCTGGAAACACCATATATTTT. It is translated as CASSLTGTGISGNTIYF.

The rearrangement uses TRBV7-2 and TRBJ1-5; weak D call: TRBD1 (6 bases). This CDR3 has 17 residues. Trimming pared 1 base from V and 4 bases from J, leaving 17 bases between. In germline, CDR1 is SGHTA, CDR2 FQGNSA. In nucleotides, the CDR3 is TGTGCCAGCAGCTTAGGGCCCCGGGACACGTCAAATCAGCCCCAGCATTTT. It specifies CASSLGPRDTSNQPQHF.

The chain carries TRBV5-1 and TRBJ2-7; 8 nucleotides line up with TRBD1. This CDR3 has 14 residues. V was pared by 4 bases and J by 3 bases, with 6 bases of the junction left unmatched. CDR1 and CDR2 from the germline V gene are SGHRS and YFSETQ. CDR3 DNA sequence: TGCGCCAGCAGCACAGGGGGACAGTACTACGAGCAGTACTTC. This gives the protein CASSTGGQYYEQYF.

The V gene is TRBV27, the J gene TRBJ1-2; D uncertain. The germline CDR1 and CDR2 sequences are MNHEY and SMNVEV (reference sequence). This CDR3 is built from 14 residues. V gave up 6 bases and J gave up 0 bases, with 11 bases separating them. The CDR3 DNA reads as TGTGCCAGCAGCAGAGGGCCCCCTAACTATGGCTACACCTTC. Translated, it gives CASSRGPPNYGYTF.

This clone was seen a single time. The V and J genes are TRBV6-1 and TRBJ2-3; D gene uncertain. The CDR3 contains 15 residues. Germline V gene sequence: CDR1 MNHNS, CDR2 SASEGT. Deletions cut 3 bases from V and 2 bases from J, with 12 bases between. The CDR3 spells CASSEEISITDTQYF. The DNA for the CDR3 is TGTGCCAGCAGTGAGGAGATATCAATCACAGATACGCAGTATTTT.

This clone was found once. The chain recombines TRBV7-8 with TRBJ1-5; 7 bases are shared with TRBD1. V lost 6 bases, J lost 6 bases, and 11 bases stayed unmatched. This CDR3 comprises 15 residues. CDR1 SGHVS and CDR2 FQNEAQ come from the germline V gene. CDR3 bases: TGTGCCAGCAGTCCCGGGACAGAAGATAGTCAGCCCCAGCATTTT. As protein: CASSPGTEDSQPQHF.

This clone was seen just once. The rearrangement uses TRBV30 and TRBJ1-5, with TRBD1 identical over 7 bases. This CDR3 has 15 residues. Germline CDR1 GTSNPN, CDR2 SVGIG (reference sequence). The ends lost 2 bases at V and 7 bases at J; junction bases unmatched: 11. CDR3 sequence: CAWSYRGEGEQPQHF. The CDR3 nucleotides read TGTGCCTGGAGTTACAGGGGTGAAGGGGAACAGCCCCAGCATTTT.

This chain connects TRBV28 to TRBJ1-5, with 8 bases that match TRBD1. The CDR3 is 13 residues long. The V gene end was trimmed by 7 bases and the J gene end by 2 bases; junction bases not matched to a gene: 1. Germline V gives CDR1 MDHEN, CDR2 SYDVKM. The CDR3 reads CASMDRGNQPQHF. CDR3 coding DNA: TGTGCCAGCATGGACAGGGGCAATCAGCCCCAGCATTTT.

V usage is TRBV5-1 and J usage is TRBJ2-3; 14 bases match TRBD2. Germline V lookup: CDR1 SGHRS, CDR2 YFSETQ. This CDR3 is built from 19 residues. With 4 bases clipped from V and 1 base from J, the junction kept 11 bases outside the gene matches. The CDR3 loop reads CASSPQRTSGGQRTDTQYF. In DNA, the CDR3 is TGCGCCAGCAGCCCCCAGCGGACTAGCGGGGGGCAACGCACAGATACGCAGTATTTT.

The rearrangement joins TRBV27 to TRBJ2-3, with 13 bases fitting TRBD2. CDR3 size: 15 residues. The junction had 4 bases not matched to a gene; V was cut back by 7 bases and J by 3 bases. In germline, CDR1 is MNHEY, CDR2 SMNVEV (reference sequence). CDR3 protein: CASMTSGGKTDTQYF. DNA of the CDR3: TGTGCCAGCATGACTAGCGGGGGGAAAACAGATACGCAGTATTTT.

J is TRBJ2-2 and V is TRBV9, with TRBD2 matching over 11 bases. The CDR3 runs 16 residues. The junction had 1 base not matched to a gene; V was cut back by 1 base and J by 2 bases. CDR1 SGDLS and CDR2 YYNGEE come from the germline V gene. In nucleotides, the CDR3 is TGTGCCAGCAGCGTACTAGCGGGGGGTAACACCGGGGAGCTGTTTTTT. Encoded protein: CASSVLAGGNTGELFF.

The rearrangement uses TRBV11-2 and TRBJ1-6; a weak D match, TRBD1 (5 bases). The V gene lost 5 bases and the J gene lost 6 bases, with 20 bases spanning the gap. Germline lookup yields CDR1 SGHAT and CDR2 FQNNGV. The CDR3 consists of 17 residues. In DNA, the CDR3 is TGTGCCAGCAGCCAGCCCGGGACTTCACGAGTTAATTCACCCCTCCACTTT. Encoded protein: CASSQPGTSRVNSPLHF. Using reference TRBV11-2 and TRBJ1-6 for the parts outside the CDR3, the full variable domain is EAGVAQSPRYKIIEKRQSVAFWCNPISGHATLYWYQQILGQGPKLLIQFQNNGVVDDSQLPKDRFSAERLKGVDSTLKIQPAKLEDSAVYLCASSQPGTSRVNSPLHFGNGTRLTVT.

This clone turned up a few times. V is TRBV7-6 and J is TRBJ1-1; unclear D gene. The CDR3 is 16 residues long. Trimming cost V 5 bases and J 1 base, with 17 bases left between them. Germline V gene data show CDR1 as SGHVS and CDR2 as FNYEAQ. CDR3 bases: TGTGCCAGCAGCCCAACGTGGAGAGGGCGGAACACTGAAGCTTTCTTT. It is translated as CASSPTWRGRNTEAFF. Looking up the rest from reference TRBV7-6 and TRBJ1-1 gives the full variable domain: GAGVSQSPRYKVTKRGQDVALRCDPISGHVSLYWYRQALGQGPEFLTYFNYEAQQDKSGLPNDRFSAERPEGSISTLTIQRTEQRDSAMYRCASSPTWRGRNTEAFFGQGTRLTVV.